This T cell receptor (beta chain) is drawn from a study of immune evolution from preneoplasia to lung adenocarcinoma. The CDR3 covers 13 residues. Germline CDR1 reads SGHRS; CDR2 reads YFSETQ. The ends were cut back, 4 bases at V and 6 bases at J, with 13 bases in the middle. Sequencing was performed with immunoSEQ multiplex PCR; in TCRdb, only in-frame clones are kept and a portion is missing. The data contain several thousand clones, 75% to 85% of them singletons. This chain links TRBV5-1 with TRBJ1-2; D perhaps matches TRBD1 (5 bases). The clonotype originates from a person aged 60-80 years with lung adenocarcinoma. What was sequenced was FFPE adjacent normal lung tissue. The CDR3 protein is CASSPGVGDGYTF. CDR3 bases: TGCGCCAGCAGCCCCGGCGTAGGGGATGGCTACACCTTC.